This TCR beta chain appears in the sequencing data of a study of cytomegalovirus exposure and HLA in healthy donors. Broader study findings: A later analysis linked a missense variant in DCLRE1C to the trimming of TCR beta V and J genes. Several top significant clusters appeared, in a later analysis, to be linked to common viral pathogens. There were 150 to 200 TCR beta chains listed as cytomegalovirus-associated.

Note on this clone: Its antigen is unknown.

The CDR3 is 14 residues long. The V gene lost 5 bases and the J gene lost 4 bases, with 12 bases spanning the gap. Germline V gene data show CDR1 as SEHNR and CDR2 as FQNEAQ (reference sequence). It was with 60 Vbeta and 13 Jbeta primers that the PCR ran. Authors' processing steps: An analysis performed later counted roughly 80 million unique TCR beta chains (roughly 11 million of them shared). Produced via immunoSEQ multiplex PCR; TCRdb's table is partial and in-frame only. The V and J calls and clone size are taken from that table; D and trimming were inferred from the DNA. Here the sample spans about 170,000 clones, around 80% being singletons.

This clonotype was sampled from a male donor in good health and CMV-seronegative. The V and J genes are TRBV7-9 and TRBJ2-1, with a possible D match to TRBD1 (6 bases). Sequencing was carried out using PBMCs. CDR3 sequence (DNA): TGTGCCAGCAGCCTCAAGCAGGGGTACAATGAGCAGTTCTTC. This codes for CASSLKQGYNEQFF.